The source of this T cell receptor beta chain is a study of OX40 agonist ivuxolimab in advanced cancers. Across the study: The eligibility criteria allowed prior anti-PD-1, anti-PD-L1 or anti-CTLA-4 therapy, and around 40% had some.

The J segment lost 2 bases and the V segment lost 7 bases, leaving 13 bases of the junction unmatched. The germline gives CDR1 LNHDA, CDR2 SQIVND (reference sequence). This CDR3 contains 17 residues. Produced via immunoSEQ multiplex PCR; TCRdb's table is partial and in-frame only. The sample holds 150,000 to 170,000 clones, roughly 92% seen once. This chain connects TRBV19 to TRBJ1-5; TRBD1 matches at 8 bases. The sample consisted of CD4+ or CD8+ T cells sorted from blood, taken in a trial of the OX40 agonist ivuxolimab. The sequence was obtained from an adult with an advanced solid tumor such as melanoma, head and neck, liver or kidney cancer. The CDR3 loop is CASKGGIHRGGNQPQHF. DNA for the CDR3: TGTGCCAGTAAGGGTGGAATCCACAGGGGGGGCAATCAGCCCCAGCATTTT.